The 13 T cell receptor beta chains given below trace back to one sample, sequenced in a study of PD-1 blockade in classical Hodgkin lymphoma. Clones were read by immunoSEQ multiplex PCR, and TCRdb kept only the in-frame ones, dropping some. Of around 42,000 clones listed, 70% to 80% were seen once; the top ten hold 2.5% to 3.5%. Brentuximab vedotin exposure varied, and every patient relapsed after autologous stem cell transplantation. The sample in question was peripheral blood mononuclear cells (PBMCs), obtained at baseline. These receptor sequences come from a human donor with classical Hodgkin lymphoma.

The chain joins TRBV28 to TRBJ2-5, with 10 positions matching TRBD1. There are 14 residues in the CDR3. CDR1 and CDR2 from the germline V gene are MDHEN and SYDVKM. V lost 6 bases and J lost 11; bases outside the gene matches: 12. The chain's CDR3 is CASSQRQGAYEQYF. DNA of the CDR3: TGTGCCAGCAGCCAAAGACAGGGGGCGTATGAGCAGTACTTC.

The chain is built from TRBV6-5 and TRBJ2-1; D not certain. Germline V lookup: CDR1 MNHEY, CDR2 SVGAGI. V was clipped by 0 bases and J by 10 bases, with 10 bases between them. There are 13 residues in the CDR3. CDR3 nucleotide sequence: TGTGCCAGCAGTTACTCTACCCGCAAGGAGCAGTTCTTC. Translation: CASSYSTRKEQFF.

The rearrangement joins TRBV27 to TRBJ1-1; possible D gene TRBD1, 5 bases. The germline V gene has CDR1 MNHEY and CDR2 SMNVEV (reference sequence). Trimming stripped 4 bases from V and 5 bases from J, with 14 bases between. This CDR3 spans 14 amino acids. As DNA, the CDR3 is TGTGCCAGCAGTTCCGCAGGCGGGGGTACTGAAGCTTTCTTT. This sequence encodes CASSSAGGGTEAFF.

CDR3 sequence: CASSFLAAESYEQYF. The CDR3 DNA reads TGTGCCAGCAGTTTTCTCGCGGCTGAATCCTACGAGCAGTACTTC. The gene calls are TRBV27 and TRBJ2-7, with D hard to call. Germline V lookup: CDR1 MNHEY, CDR2 SMNVEV (reference sequence). The CDR3 extends over 15 amino acids. V gave up 3 bases and J gave up 1 base, with 13 bases separating them.

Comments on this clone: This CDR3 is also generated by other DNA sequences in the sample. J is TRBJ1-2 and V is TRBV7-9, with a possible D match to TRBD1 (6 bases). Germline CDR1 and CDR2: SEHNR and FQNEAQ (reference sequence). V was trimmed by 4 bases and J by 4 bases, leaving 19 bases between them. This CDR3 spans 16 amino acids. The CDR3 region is CASSSVRGARPYGYTF. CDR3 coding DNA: TGTGCCAGCAGCTCAGTCCGGGGGGCGCGCCCCTATGGCTACACCTTC.

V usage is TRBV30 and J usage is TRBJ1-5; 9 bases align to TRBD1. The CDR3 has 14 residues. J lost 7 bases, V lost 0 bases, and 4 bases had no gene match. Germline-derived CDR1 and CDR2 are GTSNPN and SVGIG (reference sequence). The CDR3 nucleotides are TGTGCCTGGAGTGTACTACAGGGGGCCCAGCCCCAGCATTTT. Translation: CAWSVLQGAQPQHF.

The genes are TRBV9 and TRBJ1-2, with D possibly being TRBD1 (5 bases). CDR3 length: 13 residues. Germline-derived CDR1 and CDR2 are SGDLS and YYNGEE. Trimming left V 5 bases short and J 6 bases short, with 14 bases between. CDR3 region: CASRARQSNGYTF. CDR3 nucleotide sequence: TGTGCCAGCAGAGCTAGACAGAGCAATGGCTACACCTTC.

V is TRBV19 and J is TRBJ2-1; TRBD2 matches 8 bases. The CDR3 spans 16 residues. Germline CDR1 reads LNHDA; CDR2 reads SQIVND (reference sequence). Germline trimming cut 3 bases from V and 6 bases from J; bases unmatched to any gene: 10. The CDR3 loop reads CASSIGLAGYTNEQFF. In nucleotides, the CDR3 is TGTGCCAGTAGTATCGGCCTAGCGGGTTACACCAATGAGCAGTTCTTC. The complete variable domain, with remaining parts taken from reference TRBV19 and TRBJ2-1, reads DGGITQSPKYLFRKEGQNVTLSCEQNLNHDAMYWYRQDPGQGLRLIYYSQIVNDFQKGDIAEGYSVSREKKESFPLTVTSAQKNPTAFYLCASSIGLAGYTNEQFFGPGTRLTVL.

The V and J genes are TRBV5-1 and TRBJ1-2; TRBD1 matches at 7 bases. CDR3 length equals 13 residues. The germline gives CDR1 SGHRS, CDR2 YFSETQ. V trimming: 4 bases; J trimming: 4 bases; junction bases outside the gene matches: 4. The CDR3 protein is CASSLAGGYGYTF. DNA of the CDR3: TGCGCCAGCAGCCTGGCAGGGGGCTATGGCTACACCTTC.

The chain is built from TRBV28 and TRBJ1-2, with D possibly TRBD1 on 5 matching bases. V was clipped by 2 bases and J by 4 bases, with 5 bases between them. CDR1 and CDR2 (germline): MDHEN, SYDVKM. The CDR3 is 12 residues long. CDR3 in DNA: TGTGCCAGCAGTTTAGGGGGCTATGGCTACACCTTC. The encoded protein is CASSLGGYGYTF.

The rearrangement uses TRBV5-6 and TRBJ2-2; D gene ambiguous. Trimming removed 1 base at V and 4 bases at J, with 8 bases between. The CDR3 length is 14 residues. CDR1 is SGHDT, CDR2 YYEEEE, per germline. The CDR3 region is CASSLPHATGELFF. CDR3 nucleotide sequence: TGTGCCAGCAGCTTGCCCCATGCCACCGGGGAGCTGTTTTTT.

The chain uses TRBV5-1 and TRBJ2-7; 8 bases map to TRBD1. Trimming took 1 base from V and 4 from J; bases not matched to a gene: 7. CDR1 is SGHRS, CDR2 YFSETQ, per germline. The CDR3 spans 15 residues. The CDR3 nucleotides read TGCGCCAGCAGCTTGATCCCGGGACAGGAATACGAGCAGTACTTC. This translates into CASSLIPGQEYEQYF.

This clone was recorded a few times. The CDR3 reads CASSVVKGGEQYF. CDR3 in DNA: TGTGCCAGCAGCGTAGTAAAAGGAGGAGAGCAGTACTTC. The chain couples TRBV9 to TRBJ2-7, with a possible D match to TRBD2 (5 bases). Germline V CDR1 and CDR2: SGDLS, YYNGEE. The CDR3 spans 13 residues. Trimming pared 0 bases from V and 7 bases from J, leaving 11 bases between.